This T cell receptor beta chain is from a study of response to subunit inactivated influenza vaccine. In TCRdb, the RT-PCR reads were re-called with MiXCR into one record per CDR3 protein. This sample has 500,000 or so distinct CDR3 sequences; approximately 15% occur once, and the top ten carry 3%. V was trimmed by 4 bases and J by 2 bases, leaving 8 bases between them. In germline, CDR1 is KGHDR, CDR2 SFDVKD. The CDR3 is 13 residues long. Regarding this clonotype: Its antigen remains unknown.

Study-level points and caveats: Seasonal influenza vaccination, on each occasion, was suggested by the authors to recruit few new T cells.

The source of this sequence is a man in his fifties or sixties who received an inactivated influenza vaccine. The sample in question was CD4+ T cells sorted from PBMCs, obtained 23 to 25 months after vaccination. The J gene is TRBJ2-7, the V gene TRBV24-1; TRBD1 might be the D (5 bases). This chain's CDR3 is CATSDAQAYEQYF. CDR3 coding DNA: TGTGCCACCAGTGACGCACAGGCCTACGAGCAGTACTTC.